The 10 T cell receptor beta chains given below trace back to one sample, sequenced in a study of blood T cell repertoires in COVID-19. Assay used: immunoSEQ multiplex PCR; TCRdb lists only in-frame clones, some missing. Here the sample spans a few hundred thousand clones, about 79% being singletons. The specimen sequenced was peripheral blood. The receptors here all came from a woman aged 40 to 50 who had recovered from COVID-19.

In DNA, the CDR3 is TGTGCCAGCAGCTTAGGGCAGGGATATGGCTACACCTTC. It specifies CASSLGQGYGYTF. The chain employs TRBV7-9 and TRBJ1-2, with D possibly TRBD1 on 5 matching bases. The CDR3 spans 13 residues. Germline CDR1 is SEHNR and CDR2 is FQNEAQ (reference sequence). Trimming stripped 1 base from V and 5 bases from J, with 8 bases between. The entire variable domain, with the rest obtained from reference TRBV7-9 and TRBJ1-2, is as follows: DTGVSQNPRHKITKRGQNVTFRCDPISEHNRLYWYRQTLGQGPEFLTYFQNEAQLEKSRLLSDRFSAERPKGSFSTLEIQRTEQGDSAMYLCASSLGQGYGYTFGSGTRLTVV.

V is TRBV6-2 or TRBV6-3 and J is TRBJ2-1; D is unclear. V shed 0 bases and J shed 12 bases, with 6 bases lying between them. This CDR3 comprises 11 residues. In germline, CDR1 is MNHEY, CDR2 SVGEGT. The chain's CDR3 is CASSYSGLQFF. The CDR3 DNA is TGTGCCAGCAGTTACTCCGGGTTGCAGTTCTTC.

The table lists this clone with a count of one. In DNA, the CDR3 is TGTGCCAGCAGTTTACCCCCCGACAGGTCCCTTATCGAGCAGTACTTC. Translated, it gives CASSLPPDRSLIEQYF. The chain couples TRBV28 to TRBJ2-7, with D possibly matching TRBD1 (6 bases). Germline CDR1 and CDR2: MDHEN and SYDVKM. Trimming stripped 2 bases from V and 6 bases from J, with 20 bases between. The CDR3 spans 16 residues.

The chain joins TRBV4-3 to TRBJ1-6; no definite D call. Between the trimmed V and J ends, which lost 4 bases and 9 bases, there was a span of 16 bases. CDR1 and CDR2 (germline): LGHNA, YSLEER. The CDR3 sequence is 15 residues long. Here the CDR3 reads CASSPGVGWVSPLHF. The CDR3 DNA sequence: TGCGCCAGCAGCCCCGGGGTGGGGTGGGTTTCACCCCTCCACTTT.

The rearrangement joins TRBV6-2 or TRBV6-3 to TRBJ1-2, with 7 bases identical to TRBD1. Trimming cost V 6 bases and J 7 bases; bases outside gene matches: 8. The CDR3 is 13 residues long. Looked up from germline, CDR1 is MNHEY and CDR2 is SVGEGT. CDR3 sequence: CASSLDRYAGYTF. DNA of the CDR3: TGTGCCAGCAGCTTGGACAGGTACGCTGGCTACACCTTC.

The J gene is TRBJ2-4, the V gene TRBV7-2; D unclear. This CDR3 spans 13 amino acids. V lost 4 bases, J lost 7 bases, and 11 bases lay in between. CDR1 and CDR2 (germline): SGHTA, FQGNSA. CDR3: CASSYYGSNIQYF. In nucleotides, the CDR3 is TGTGCCAGCAGCTACTACGGGTCCAACATTCAGTACTTC.

The chain combines TRBV19 with TRBJ2-3; 8 nucleotides match TRBD1. The CDR3 is made up of 15 amino acids. The V segment lost 4 bases and the J segment 4 bases; nucleotides outside the gene matches: 7. The V gene's germline CDR1 is LNHDA and CDR2 SQIVND (reference sequence). The CDR3 region is CASSTAGQGADTQYF. In nucleotides, the CDR3 is TGTGCCAGTAGTACGGCCGGACAGGGCGCAGATACGCAGTATTTT. Combining the CDR3 with reference TRBV19 and TRBJ2-3 gives the whole variable domain DGGITQSPKYLFRKEGQNVTLSCEQNLNHDAMYWYRQDPGQGLRLIYYSQIVNDFQKGDIAEGYSVSREKKESFPLTVTSAQKNPTAFYLCASSTAGQGADTQYFGPGTRLTVL.

The chain joins TRBV7-8 to TRBJ1-5, with a weak D call TRBD1 (5 bases). The CDR3 consists of 14 residues. Germline loops: CDR1 SGHVS, CDR2 FQNEAQ. V was trimmed by 0 bases and J by 5 bases, leaving 8 bases between them. The CDR3 bases are TGTGCCAGCAGCTTAGCCGGGGGGGATCAGCCCCAGCATTTT. This encodes CASSLAGGDQPQHF.

The CDR3 coding sequence is TGTGCCAGTAGGAGGAAAACCGGGACAGGTGATGGCTACACCTTC. Translating it yields CASRRKTGTGDGYTF. The rearrangement joins TRBV19 to TRBJ1-2, with 8 bases identical to TRBD1. The ends lost 6 bases at V and 6 bases at J; junction bases unmatched: 12. Germline CDR1 and CDR2: LNHDA and SQIVND (reference sequence). This CDR3 has 15 residues.

The chain carries TRBV19 and TRBJ1-2, with 7 bases identical to TRBD1. V lost 6 bases to trimming and J lost 3 bases; unmatched junction nucleotides: 4. Looked up from germline, CDR1 is LNHDA and CDR2 is SQIVND (reference sequence). CDR3 length equals 13 residues. CDR3 residues: CASRSDRDYGYTF. In DNA form, the CDR3 reads TGTGCCAGTAGATCCGACAGGGACTATGGCTACACCTTC.